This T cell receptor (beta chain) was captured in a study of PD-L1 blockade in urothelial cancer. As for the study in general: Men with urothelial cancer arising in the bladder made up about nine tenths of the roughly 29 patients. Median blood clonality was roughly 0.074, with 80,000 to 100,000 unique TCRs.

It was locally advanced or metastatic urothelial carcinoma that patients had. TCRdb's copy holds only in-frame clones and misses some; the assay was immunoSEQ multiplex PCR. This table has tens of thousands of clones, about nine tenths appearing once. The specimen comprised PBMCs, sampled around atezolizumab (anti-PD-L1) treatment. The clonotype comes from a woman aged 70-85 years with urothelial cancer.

The CDR3 here is CASSEGLAGGTYEQYF. DNA of the CDR3: TGCGCCAGCAGCGAGGGACTAGCGGGAGGCACCTACGAGCAGTACTTC. The J gene is TRBJ2-7, the V gene TRBV4-1, with TRBD2 matching over 15 bases. CDR3 size: 16 residues. V lost 5 bases to trimming and J lost 2 bases; unmatched junction nucleotides: 4. Germline CDR1 reads MGHRA; CDR2 reads YSYEKL.